The rows below give T cell receptor beta chains drawn from one sample of a study of cytomegalovirus exposure and HLA in healthy donors. Only in-frame clones appear in the TCRdb table, and some are missing; sequencing was by immunoSEQ multiplex PCR. Of some 150,000 clones listed, over 70% are singletons. Sequenced sample: PBMCs. These receptors were collected from a woman aged 40 to 55 in good health and CMV-seropositive. Both conserved end residues are part of each CDR3. D genes are given only for firm matches. Not all rows give a size; the values are once, few, many and, for expanded clones, a class.

V: TRBV10-2
D: TRBD2
size: -
J: TRBJ2-3
CDR3: CASSETSGAPGTQYF
DNA: TGCGCCAGCAGTGAGACTAGCGGGGCACCCGGTACGCAGTATTTT

V: TRBV19
D: TRBD1
size: -
J: TRBJ1-2
CDR3: CASSMGQMRGYTF
DNA: TGTGCCAGTAGTATGGGACAGATGCGCGGCTACACCTTC

V: TRBV6-5
D: TRBD2
size: -
J: TRBJ2-2
CDR3: CASRTSGGNTGELFF
DNA: TGTGCCAGCAGAACTAGCGGGGGGAACACCGGGGAGCTGTTTTTT

V: TRBV5-5
D: TRBD1
size: once
J: TRBJ1-5
CDR3: CASSQTGRNQPQHF
DNA: TGTGCCAGCAGCCAGACAGGGCGTAATCAGCCCCAGCATTTT

V: TRBV6-1
D: TRBD1
size: -
J: TRBJ1-4
CDR3: CASSEGTVPHEKLFF
DNA: TGTGCCAGCAGTGAGGGGACAGTCCCTCATGAAAAACTGTTTTTT

V: TRBV5-4
D: TRBD2
size: few
J: TRBJ2-2
CDR3: CASRPTSGGAAGELFF
DNA: TGTGCCAGCAGACCTACTAGCGGGGGGGCCGCTGGGGAGCTGTTTTTT

V: TRBV27
D: -
size: -
J: TRBJ1-2
CDR3: CASSQTEAALYTHGYTF
DNA: TGTGCCAGCAGTCAGACAGAAGCAGCCTTATATACGCATGGCTACACCTTC

V: TRBV19
D: -
size: -
J: TRBJ1-1
CDR3: CASSNRPAGNTEAFF
DNA: TGTGCCAGTAGTAACAGACCGGCCGGGAACACTGAAGCTTTCTTT

V: TRBV9
D: -
size: -
J: TRBJ1-1
CDR3: CASSPREGNTEAFF
DNA: TGTGCCAGCAGCCCCAGAGAGGGGAACACTGAAGCTTTCTTT

V: TRBV28
D: -
size: -
J: TRBJ1-6
CDR3: CASSSSYANSPLHF
DNA: TGTGCCAGCAGTTCGAGCTATGCTAATTCACCCCTCCACTTT

V: TRBV12-2
D: -
size: -
J: TRBJ1-6
CDR3: CASRLVLGGRRCPLHF
DNA: TGTGCAAGTCGCTTAGTTCTCGGCGGGCGGCGTTGCCCCCTCCACTTT

V: TRBV6-5
D: -
size: -
J: TRBJ1-2
CDR3: CASSLRAGPYGYTF
DNA: TGTGCCAGCAGTTTGAGGGCTGGACCCTATGGCTACACCTTC

V: TRBV29-1
D: TRBD2
size: -
J: TRBJ2-7
CDR3: CSVEGGLGSEQYF
DNA: TGCAGCGTTGAGGGAGGGTTGGGGTCCGAGCAGTACTTC

V: TRBV5-4
D: -
size: -
J: TRBJ2-5
CDR3: CASSLVGGAVMETQYF
DNA: TGTGCCAGCAGCTTGGTCGGCGGGGCGGTGATGGAGACCCAGTACTTC

V: TRBV28
D: -
size: -
J: TRBJ1-5
CDR3: CASSLQGKGNQPQHF
DNA: TGTGCCAGCAGTTTACAGGGGAAGGGCAATCAGCCCCAGCATTTT

V: TRBV7-3
D: -
size: once
J: TRBJ2-3
CDR3: CASSFSGSTDTQYF
DNA: TGTGCCAGCAGCTTTTCGGGGTCCACAGATACGCAGTATTTT

V: TRBV18
D: -
size: -
J: TRBJ2-6
CDR3: CASSPNPLAQGGSGANVLTF
DNA: TGTGCCAGCTCACCAAATCCTCTCGCTCAGGGAGGCTCTGGGGCCAACGTCCTGACTTTC

V: TRBV5-1
D: -
size: few
J: TRBJ2-5
CDR3: CASSFSTGVQETQYF
DNA: TGCGCCAGCAGCTTCTCGACTGGAGTCCAAGAGACCCAGTACTTC

V: TRBV5-5
D: TRBD1
size: -
J: TRBJ1-3
CDR3: CASSVGQTSGNTIYF
DNA: TGTGCCAGCAGCGTGGGACAGACCTCTGGAAACACCATATATTTT

V: TRBV6-5
D: TRBD1
size: -
J: TRBJ1-2
CDR3: CASSYLGQRNGYTF
DNA: TGTGCCAGCAGTTACCTGGGACAGAGAAATGGCTACACCTTC

V: TRBV5-6
D: TRBD1
size: -
J: TRBJ1-2
CDR3: CASRRAAGGYGYTF
DNA: TGTGCCAGCAGACGCGCCGCAGGGGGCTATGGCTACACCTTC

V: TRBV2
D: TRBD1
size: -
J: TRBJ1-2
CDR3: CASRPRAGGSGYTF
DNA: TGTGCCAGCAGGCCCCGGGCAGGGGGCTCTGGCTACACCTTC